Listed below are T cell receptor beta chains from one sample, sequenced in a study of blood T cell dynamics during melanoma immunotherapy. TCRdb keeps only in-frame clones here, not all; method: immunoSEQ multiplex PCR. The sample carries around 14,000 clones, under 90% recorded once. The sample was blood, taken from a patient treated with checkpoint blockade. The source of these receptors is a human donor with melanoma. Both conserved end residues are trimmed from each CDR3.

j_gene: TRBJ1-3
v_gene: TRBV7-3
CDR3aa: ASSLAGLPGNTIY

j_gene: TRBJ2-3
v_gene: TRBV6-4
CDR3aa: ASSDWSGGNTQY

j_gene: TRBJ1-2
v_gene: TRBV7-9
CDR3aa: ASSLPMGFNYGYT

j_gene: TRBJ1-1
v_gene: TRBV29-1
CDR3aa: SLRDGNTEAF

j_gene: TRBJ2-7
v_gene: TRBV11-2
CDR3aa: ASSLMRAGGYEQY

j_gene: TRBJ2-7
v_gene: TRBV18
CDR3aa: ASSPGTQNYEQY

j_gene: TRBJ1-2
v_gene: TRBV5-1
CDR3aa: ASSLAIGQGLGYT

j_gene: TRBJ1-3
v_gene: TRBV28
CDR3aa: ASSLWAYSGNTIY

j_gene: TRBJ1-5
v_gene: TRBV28
CDR3aa: ASRRWDRGGRQPQH

j_gene: TRBJ2-4
v_gene: TRBV5-6
CDR3aa: ASNAGQGVNIQY

j_gene: TRBJ2-5
v_gene: TRBV11-2
CDR3aa: ASSFRTSTFRIETQY

j_gene: TRBJ2-4
v_gene: TRBV7-3
CDR3aa: ASSPRQGDIQY

j_gene: TRBJ2-7
v_gene: TRBV19
CDR3aa: ASSRQGSASYEQY

j_gene: TRBJ2-1
v_gene: TRBV28
CDR3aa: ASSAPTSGDRNEQF

j_gene: TRBJ2-7
v_gene: TRBV2
CDR3aa: ASSAQRGINFLSYEQY

j_gene: TRBJ1-1
v_gene: TRBV5-1
CDR3aa: ASSLDGGGNTEAF

j_gene: TRBJ1-6
v_gene: TRBV5-1
CDR3aa: ASSYGQVNSPLH

j_gene: TRBJ2-7
v_gene: TRBV13
CDR3aa: ASSAVRGSAYEQY

j_gene: TRBJ1-1
v_gene: TRBV2
CDR3aa: ASSEGQRGENTEAF

j_gene: TRBJ2-1
v_gene: TRBV9
CDR3aa: ASSPNREYNEQF

j_gene: TRBJ2-5
v_gene: TRBV28
CDR3aa: ASSLGRGGYQETQY

j_gene: TRBJ2-3
v_gene: TRBV4-2
CDR3aa: ASSASGGTDTQY

j_gene: TRBJ2-4
v_gene: TRBV5-4
CDR3aa: ASSSPSEGAKNIQY

j_gene: TRBJ2-7
v_gene: TRBV30
CDR3aa: AWSPGYEQY

j_gene: TRBJ2-1
v_gene: TRBV23-1
CDR3aa: ASGGGPGPLEQF

j_gene: TRBJ2-7
v_gene: TRBV5-6
CDR3aa: ASSPQWGGSYEQY

j_gene: TRBJ1-3
v_gene: TRBV5-1
CDR3aa: ASSLQGAQAPSGNTIY

j_gene: TRBJ2-2
v_gene: TRBV29-1
CDR3aa: SVEESHTNTGELF

j_gene: TRBJ2-7
v_gene: TRBV5-1
CDR3aa: ASSYRTSGGDEQY

j_gene: TRBJ1-1
v_gene: TRBV18
CDR3aa: ASSPPQDSEAF

j_gene: TRBJ2-1
v_gene: TRBV7-3
CDR3aa: ASSLLEKQF

j_gene: TRBJ2-7
v_gene: TRBV27
CDR3aa: ATTAFGGGEDEQY

j_gene: TRBJ1-4
v_gene: TRBV5-8
CDR3aa: ASSSPLGGRATNEKLF

j_gene: TRBJ1-6
v_gene: TRBV5-6
CDR3aa: ASSTDRGDSPLH

j_gene: TRBJ1-6
v_gene: TRBV5-5
CDR3aa: ASRLDDRFYNSPLH

j_gene: TRBJ2-6
v_gene: TRBV6-6
CDR3aa: ASSYSASGANVLT

j_gene: TRBJ2-5
v_gene: TRBV7-6
CDR3aa: ASSLGTREETQY

j_gene: TRBJ2-7
v_gene: TRBV6-5
CDR3aa: ASGPGEGRY

j_gene: TRBJ2-7
v_gene: TRBV28
CDR3aa: ASSLSMIRY

j_gene: TRBJ2-5
v_gene: TRBV5-1
CDR3aa: ASAEGNQETQY

j_gene: TRBJ2-3
v_gene: TRBV4-1
CDR3aa: ASSFLPASMGTDTQY

j_gene: TRBJ1-6
v_gene: TRBV5-4
CDR3aa: ASSSPTGQGSPLH

j_gene: TRBJ2-1
v_gene: TRBV6-6
CDR3aa: ASTDQAGAWVEQF

j_gene: TRBJ1-5
v_gene: TRBV7-9
CDR3aa: ASSSGNQPQH

j_gene: TRBJ1-3
v_gene: TRBV7-6
CDR3aa: ASSSGGTAGNTIY

j_gene: TRBJ2-2
v_gene: TRBV6-5
CDR3aa: ASSYSAGDTGELF

j_gene: TRBJ1-1
v_gene: TRBV2
CDR3aa: ASSLRPEIGAF

j_gene: TRBJ1-2
v_gene: TRBV7-9
CDR3aa: ASSSLDGGFYGYT

j_gene: TRBJ2-5
v_gene: TRBV28
CDR3aa: ASSPGGGETQY

j_gene: TRBJ1-2
v_gene: TRBV4-1
CDR3aa: ASSQGRDRSYGYT

j_gene: TRBJ2-5
v_gene: TRBV18
CDR3aa: ASSPGTGAETQY

j_gene: TRBJ2-5
v_gene: TRBV25-1
CDR3aa: ASSGDRGRGETQY

j_gene: TRBJ2-1
v_gene: TRBV19
CDR3aa: ASLQGPSSSEQF